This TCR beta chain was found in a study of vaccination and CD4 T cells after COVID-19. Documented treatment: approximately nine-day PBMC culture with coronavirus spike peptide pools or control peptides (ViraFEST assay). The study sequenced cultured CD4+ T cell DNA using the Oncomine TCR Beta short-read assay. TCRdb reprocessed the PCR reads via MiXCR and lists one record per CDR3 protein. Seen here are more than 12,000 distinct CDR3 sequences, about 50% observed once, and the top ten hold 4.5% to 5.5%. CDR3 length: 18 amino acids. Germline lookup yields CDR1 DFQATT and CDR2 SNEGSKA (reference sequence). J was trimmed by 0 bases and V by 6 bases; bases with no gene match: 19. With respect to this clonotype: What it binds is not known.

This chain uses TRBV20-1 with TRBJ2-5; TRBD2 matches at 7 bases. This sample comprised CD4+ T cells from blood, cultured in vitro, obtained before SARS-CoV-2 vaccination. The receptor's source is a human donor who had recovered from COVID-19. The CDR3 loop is CSALTQTKRGKYQETQYF. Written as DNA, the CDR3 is TGCAGTGCCCTAACCCAAACAAAGCGGGGCAAGTACCAAGAGACCCAGTACTTC.